This T cell receptor (beta chain) was profiled in a study of shared clonotypes between healthy human individuals. Only Caucasian adults living in Nashville, Tennessee served as donors. Study-level points and caveats: The sharing of about 5% of naive CD4 clonotypes was seen across a handful of donors. Sampling used blood alone; tissue repertoires probably differ.

Genomic DNA (from each subset) was split evenly across several immunoSEQ plates. The repertoire was sequenced with immunoSEQ multiplex PCR; TCRdb's copy has only in-frame clones and lacks some. The repertoire includes 550,000 to 700,000 clones, roughly 72% of them detected once, and 1.5% to 2% sits in the top ten. With regard to this clone: Its antigen is still unknown.

After removal of 4 bases from V and 4 bases from J, the junction contained 10 bases not matched to a gene. The CDR3 length is 16 residues. CDR1 and CDR2 (germline): LGHNT, FRNRAP. The sample taken for sequencing was memory CD4+ T cells sorted from blood. Subset: CD45RA-negative fraction. This chain joins TRBV12-5 and TRBJ2-5; 9 nucleotides line up with TRBD2. The sequence was collected from a young woman in good health. CDR3 residues: CASGYGVAGEGETQYF. The CDR3 DNA sequence: TGTGCTAGTGGTTACGGGGTAGCGGGAGAGGGAGAGACCCAGTACTTC.